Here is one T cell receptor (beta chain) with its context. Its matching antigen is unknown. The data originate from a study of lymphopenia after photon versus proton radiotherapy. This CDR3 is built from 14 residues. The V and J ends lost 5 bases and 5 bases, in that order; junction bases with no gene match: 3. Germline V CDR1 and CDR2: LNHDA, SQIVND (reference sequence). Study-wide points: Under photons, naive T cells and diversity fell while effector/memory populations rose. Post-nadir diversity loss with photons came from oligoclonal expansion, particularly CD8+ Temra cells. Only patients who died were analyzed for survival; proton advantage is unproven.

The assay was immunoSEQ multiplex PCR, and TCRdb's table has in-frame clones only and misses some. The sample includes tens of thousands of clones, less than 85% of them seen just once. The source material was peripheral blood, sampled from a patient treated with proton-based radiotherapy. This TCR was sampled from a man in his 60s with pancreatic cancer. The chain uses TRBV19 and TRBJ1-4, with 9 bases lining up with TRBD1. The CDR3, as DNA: TGTGCCAGTAGTCAGACAGGGGGGAATGAAAAACTGTTTTTT. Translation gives CASSQTGGNEKLFF.